These 4 T cell receptor beta chains were all obtained from the same sample, sequenced in a study of blood T cell repertoires in COVID-19. Profiling relied on immunoSEQ multiplex PCR, and the TCRdb table lists in-frame clones only, not all of them. The sample carries about 89,000 clones, approximately 84% recorded once. Material for sequencing was peripheral blood. These receptors originate from a woman older than 75 with acute or convalescent COVID-19.

V is TRBV29-1 and J is TRBJ1-1, with a possible D match to TRBD1 (5 bases). With 4 bases removed from V and 8 bases from J, the gap between germline ends came to 14 bases. The V gene's germline CDR1 is SQVTM and CDR2 ANQGSEA. The CDR3 length is 12 residues. DNA for the CDR3: TGCAGCGTTGCGGAGGGAGGGGCCGAAGCTTTCTTT. This gives the protein CSVAEGGAEAFF.

CDR3 nucleotide sequence: TGTGCCAGCAGCGCCACTAGTTCGTCGGGAGGGACCCAGTACTTC. It specifies CASSATSSSGGTQYF. This chain links TRBV6-2 or TRBV6-3 with TRBJ2-5, with 7 bases aligning to TRBD2. Per germline, CDR1 MNHEY and CDR2 SVGEGT. CDR3 size: 15 residues. The V gene end was trimmed by 6 bases and the J gene end by 7 bases; junction bases not matched to a gene: 14.

This clone was seen a handful of times. The same CDR3 also results from other DNA sequences found in this sample. The chain uses TRBV5-1 and TRBJ1-3, with 9 bases lining up with TRBD1. This CDR3 has 15 residues. Germline V gene sequence: CDR1 SGHRS, CDR2 YFSETQ. J lost 1 base, V lost 2 bases, and 1 base had no gene match. CDR3 in amino acids: CASSLQGASGNTIYF. In DNA, the CDR3 is TGCGCCAGCAGCTTACAGGGGGCGTCTGGAAACACCATATATTTT.

The V gene is TRBV21-1, the J gene TRBJ1-5; the D call TRBD1 from the table was never checked on the DNA. TRBV21-1 is a documented pseudogene. This CDR3 contains 17 residues. CDR3 amino acids: CASSMGYRQPSNQPQHF. The CDR3 nucleotides read TGTGCCAGCAGCATGGGGTATCGACAGCCTAGCAATCAGCCCCAGCATTTT.